The present entry profiles one TCR beta chain with its context. The data are from a study of T cells expressing NK-cell markers. The overall study: One of the eight sequenced donors was seronegative, whereas the other seven were HCMV-seropositive.

Beta-chain TCR cDNA was generated via 5'RACE template switching with UMIs. TCRdb derives one entry per CDR3 protein from the 5' RACE reads, leaving out DNA. Its listing shows about 400,000 distinct CDR3 sequences. CDR1 SQVTM and CDR2 ANQGSEA come from the germline V gene. The CDR3 length is 14 residues. This chain joins TRBV29-1 and TRBJ2-1; TCRdb's D call of TRBD2 is untestable without DNA. The sample taken for sequencing was blood T cells: a sorted CD56 or NKG2C T cell subset, CD4+ or CD8+ T cells, or bulk PBMC T cells (not recorded which). The source is a woman aged 50 to 60 in good health. The CDR3 spells CSVGSSGKSNEQFF.